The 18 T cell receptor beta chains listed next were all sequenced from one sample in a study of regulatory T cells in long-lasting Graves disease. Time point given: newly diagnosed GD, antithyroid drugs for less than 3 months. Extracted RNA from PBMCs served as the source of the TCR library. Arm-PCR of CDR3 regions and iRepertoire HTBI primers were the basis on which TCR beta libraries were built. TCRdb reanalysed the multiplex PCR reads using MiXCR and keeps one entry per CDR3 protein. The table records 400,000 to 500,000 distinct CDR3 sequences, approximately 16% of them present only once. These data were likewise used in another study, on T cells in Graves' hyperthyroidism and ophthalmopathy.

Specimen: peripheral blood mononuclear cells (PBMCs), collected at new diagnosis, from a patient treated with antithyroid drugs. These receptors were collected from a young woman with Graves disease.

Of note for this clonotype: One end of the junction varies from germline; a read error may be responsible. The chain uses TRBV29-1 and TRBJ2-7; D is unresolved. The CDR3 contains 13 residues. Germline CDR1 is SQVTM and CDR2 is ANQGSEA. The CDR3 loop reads CSVLATFSYGQYF. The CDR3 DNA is TGCAGCGTTTTGGCTACCTTCTCCTACGGGCAGTACTTC.

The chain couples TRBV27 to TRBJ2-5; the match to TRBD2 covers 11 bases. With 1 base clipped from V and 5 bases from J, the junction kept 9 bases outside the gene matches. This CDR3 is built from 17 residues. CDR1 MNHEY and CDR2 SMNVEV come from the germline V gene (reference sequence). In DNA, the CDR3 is TGTGCCAGCAGTTTATATACTAGCGGGAGAAGGCAGGAGACCCAGTACTTC. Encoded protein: CASSLYTSGRRQETQYF.

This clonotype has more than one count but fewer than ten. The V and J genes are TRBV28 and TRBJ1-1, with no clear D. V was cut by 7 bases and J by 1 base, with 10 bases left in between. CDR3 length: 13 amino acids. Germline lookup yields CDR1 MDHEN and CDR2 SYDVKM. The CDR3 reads CASTITANTEAFF. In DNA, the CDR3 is TGTGCCAGCACTATTACAGCGAACACTGAAGCTTTCTTT.

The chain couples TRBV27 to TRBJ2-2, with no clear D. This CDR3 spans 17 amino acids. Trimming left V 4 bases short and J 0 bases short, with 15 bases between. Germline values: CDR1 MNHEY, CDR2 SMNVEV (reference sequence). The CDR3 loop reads CASSSDKGYANTGELFF. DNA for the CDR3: TGTGCCAGCAGTTCAGACAAAGGTTACGCGAACACCGGGGAGCTGTTTTTT.

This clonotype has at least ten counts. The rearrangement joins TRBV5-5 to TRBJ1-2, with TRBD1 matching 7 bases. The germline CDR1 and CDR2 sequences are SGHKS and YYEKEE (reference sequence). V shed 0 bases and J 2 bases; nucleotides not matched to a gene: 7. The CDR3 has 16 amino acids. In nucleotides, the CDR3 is TGTGCCAGCAGCTTGGGGCCAGGGGGGATAAACTATGGCTACACCTTC. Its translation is CASSLGPGGINYGYTF.

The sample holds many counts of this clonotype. In nucleotides, the CDR3 is TGCAGTGCCCCGACTAGCGGGAGAACAGATACGCAGTATTTT. Protein product: CSAPTSGRTDTQYF. J is TRBJ2-3 and V is TRBV20-1, with TRBD2 identical over 12 bases. The CDR3 loop spans 14 amino acids. Germline V CDR1 and CDR2: DFQATT, SNEGSKA (reference sequence). After removal of 6 bases from V and 3 bases from J, the junction contained 4 bases not matched to a gene.

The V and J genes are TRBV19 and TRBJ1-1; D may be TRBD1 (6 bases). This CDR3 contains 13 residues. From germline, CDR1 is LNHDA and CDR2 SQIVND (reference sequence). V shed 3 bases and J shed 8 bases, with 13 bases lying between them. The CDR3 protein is CASSISGTFEAFF. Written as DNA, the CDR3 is TGTGCCAGTAGTATTTCCGGGACATTCGAAGCTTTCTTT.

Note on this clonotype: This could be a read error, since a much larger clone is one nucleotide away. The CDR3 DNA sequence: TGTGCCATCAGTTCCTTCCAACGGGAGACCCAGTACTTC. Amino acid sequence: CAISSFQRETQYF. The rearrangement links TRBV6-2 or TRBV6-3 to TRBJ2-5, with D uncertain. The CDR3 runs 13 residues. Looked up from germline, CDR1 is MNHEY and CDR2 is SVGEGT.

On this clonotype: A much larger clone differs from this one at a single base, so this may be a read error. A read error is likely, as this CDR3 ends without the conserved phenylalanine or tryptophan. The CDR3, as DNA: TGTGCCAGCAGCTTCCGACAGCGGGGGGAGACCCAGTACCTC. Translation gives CASSFRQRGETQYL. The rearrangement uses TRBV7-9 and TRBJ2-5; 8 nucleotides agree with TRBD2. This CDR3 is 14 amino acids long. Unmatched junction bases numbered 5, after V lost 3 bases and J lost 5 bases. Germline CDR1 SEHNR, CDR2 FQNEAQ (reference sequence).

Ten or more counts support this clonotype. CDR3 loop: CATSDASGRGYEQFF. The CDR3 DNA follows: TGTGCCACCAGTGATGCTAGCGGGAGAGGCTATGAGCAGTTCTTC. The J gene is TRBJ2-1, the V gene TRBV24-1, with 10 nucleotides matching TRBD2. In germline, CDR1 is KGHDR, CDR2 SFDVKD. V gave up 3 bases and J gave up 8 bases; unmatched junction bases: 6. The CDR3 has 15 residues.

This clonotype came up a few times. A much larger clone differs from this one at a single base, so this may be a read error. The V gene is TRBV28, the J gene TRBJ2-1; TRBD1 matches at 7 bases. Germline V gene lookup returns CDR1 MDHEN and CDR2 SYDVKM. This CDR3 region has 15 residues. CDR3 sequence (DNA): TGTGCCAGCAGTTTAGGGACAGTTCCCTACAATGAGCAGTCCTTC. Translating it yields CASSLGTVPYNEQSF. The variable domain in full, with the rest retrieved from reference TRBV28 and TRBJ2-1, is DVKVTQSSRYLVKRTGEKVFLECVQDMDHENMFWYRQDPGLGLRLIYFSYDVKMKEKGDIPEGYSVSREKKERFSLILESASTNQTSMYLCASSLGTVPYNEQSFGPGTRLTVL.

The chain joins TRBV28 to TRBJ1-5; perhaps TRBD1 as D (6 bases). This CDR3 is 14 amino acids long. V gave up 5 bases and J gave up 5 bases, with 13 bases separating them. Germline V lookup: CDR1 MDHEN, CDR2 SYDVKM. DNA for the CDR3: TGTGCCAGCAGTGCGGACAGTGGATATCAGCCCCAGCATTTT. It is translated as CASSADSGYQPQHF.

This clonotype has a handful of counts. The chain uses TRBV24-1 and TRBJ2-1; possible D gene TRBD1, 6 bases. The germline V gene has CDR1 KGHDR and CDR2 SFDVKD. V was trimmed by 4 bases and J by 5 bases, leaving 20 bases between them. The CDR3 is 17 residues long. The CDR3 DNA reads TGTGCCACCAGTGACTCCACTGGGGGCCTAGCAAACAATGAGCAGTTCTTC. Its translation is CATSDSTGGLANNEQFF.

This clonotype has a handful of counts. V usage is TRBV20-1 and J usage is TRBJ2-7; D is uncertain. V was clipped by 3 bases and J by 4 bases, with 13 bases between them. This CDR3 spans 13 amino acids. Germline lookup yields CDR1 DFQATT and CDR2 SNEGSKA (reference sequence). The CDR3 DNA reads TGCAGTGCTAGTACCGGATCAAGTTACGAGCAGTACTTC. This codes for CSASTGSSYEQYF.

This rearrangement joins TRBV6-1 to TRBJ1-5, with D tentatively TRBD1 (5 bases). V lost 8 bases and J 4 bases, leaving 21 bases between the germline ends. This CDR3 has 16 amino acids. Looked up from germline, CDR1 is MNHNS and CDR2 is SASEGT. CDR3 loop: CASRHGAWGGNQPQHF. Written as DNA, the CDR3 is TGTGCCAGCCGGCACGGGGCGTGGGGCGGAAATCAGCCCCAGCATTTT.

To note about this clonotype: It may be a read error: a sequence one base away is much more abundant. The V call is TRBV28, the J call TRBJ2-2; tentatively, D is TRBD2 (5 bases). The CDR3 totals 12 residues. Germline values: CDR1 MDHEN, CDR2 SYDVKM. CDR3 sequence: CAGSSGYGELFF. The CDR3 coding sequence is TGTGCCGGCAGTTCGGGGTACGGGGAGCTGTTTTTT. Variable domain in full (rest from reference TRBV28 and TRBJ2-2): DVKVTQSSRYLVKRTGEKVFLECVQDMDHENMFWYRQDPGLGLRLIYFSYDVKMKEKGDIPEGYSVSREKKERFSLILESASTNQTSMYLCAGSSGYGELFFGEGSRLTVL.

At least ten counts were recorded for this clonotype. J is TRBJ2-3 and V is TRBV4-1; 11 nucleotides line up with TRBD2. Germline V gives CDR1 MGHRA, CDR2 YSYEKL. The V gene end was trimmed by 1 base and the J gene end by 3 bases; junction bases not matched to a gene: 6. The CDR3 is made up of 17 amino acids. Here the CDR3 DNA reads TGCGCCAGCAGCCAAGTTCCGGGACTAGCGGAAACAGATACGCAGTATTTT. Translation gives CASSQVPGLAETDTQYF.

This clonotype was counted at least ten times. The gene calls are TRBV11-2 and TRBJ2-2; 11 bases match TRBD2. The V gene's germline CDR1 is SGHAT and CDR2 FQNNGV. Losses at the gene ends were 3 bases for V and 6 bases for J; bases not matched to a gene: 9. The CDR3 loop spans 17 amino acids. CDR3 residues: CASSFLRSGRAPGELFF. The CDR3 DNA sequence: TGTGCCAGCAGCTTCCTCCGTAGCGGGAGGGCCCCCGGGGAGCTGTTTTTT.